This section outlines one T cell receptor beta chain sequence together with its context. This receptor's antigen is unknown. Base qualities are not at hand, and no much larger clone is one base apart. The entry originates in a study of cytomegalovirus exposure and HLA in healthy donors (dated by TCRdb to 2016 to 2017). With regard to the full study: According to an earlier analysis of 450 to 650 of the donors, 150 million to 200 million T cells yielded some 120 million unique TCR beta sequences and approximately 280 Gb of sequence data. About 300 gigabases of sequencing data and around 85 million unique TCR sequences made up an early release that covered 640 HLA-typed donors. The genetic ancestry cluster associated with self-reported Caucasian donors included 81% of the roughly 400 genotyped donors. The study aimed to test whether signatures of past pathogen exposure could be identified by cataloging public T cell receptors. The study profiled the T cell repertoires of fewer than 850 subjects by immunosequencing and related them to cytomegalovirus serostatus. Besides the first cohort of roughly 660 subjects, a separate validation cohort made up of 120 or so different subjects was used. The study combined high-throughput TCR immunosequencing, statistical association of individual TCRs with disease status, and machine learning to predict cytomegalovirus infection status. In a later analysis, previously published TCR beta repertoires from 666 donors were re-analyzed and high-resolution HLA genotyping was added so that TCR occurrence patterns could be studied. In the later analysis, no new phenotypic data were used to find candidate immune exposures; instead, reliance was placed on TCR beta sequences and their occurrence across donors. An earlier analysis of some 500 of the donors applied high-throughput TCR beta sequencing to assess whether each TCR beta V gene segment acted as functional or pseudogenic. Donor age, sex, ethnicity and CMV serostatus were collected together with the repertoire data. In a later genetic analysis, genome-wide SNP genotypes for about 55% of the 666 donors were used, and that subset was treated as a discovery cohort. Every discovery cohort repertoire had been produced on one sequencing platform. HLA typing covered class I and class II loci at four-digit resolution. The number of donors typed differed by locus, with roughly 620-630 for A, B, C, DRB1 and DQB1, more than 500 for DQA1, 600 to 610 for DPA1, and some 440 for DPB1. About five DR-DQ haplotypes were treated as single units for association and clustering because of strong linkage in the cohort. On average, around 200,000 unique TCR beta nucleotide sequences were sequenced per donor among 398 genotyped donors of the cohort, with roughly 18% of those sequences being non-productive.

The CDR3, cysteine through phenylalanine, is 16 amino acids long. Here the CDR3 DNA is all that survives: 48 bases in frame from base 1. As encoded in the germline V gene, CDR1 is KGHSH while CDR2 is LQKENI. V is cut back by 6 bases and J by 4 bases, with 13 bases in the junction unmatched. The cohort comprised more than 550 healthy bone marrow donors. Cohort members were all nominally healthy when sampled, although unrecorded immune exposures were likely present. The donor tested CMV seropositive, placing the donor among the 310 or so seropositive members of the cohort. A peripheral blood sample was provided by each donor, and peripheral blood mononuclear cells were used for TCR beta sequencing. Genomic DNA was extracted from the blood cell samples with the Qiagen DNeasy Blood Extraction Kit. Study-level results and caveats: A few of the identified cytomegalovirus-associated TCR beta chains were confirmed in vitro to be specific for cytomegalovirus antigens. Cytomegalovirus status was reported to be diagnosed by the classifier with high specificity and sensitivity in both the original and validation cohorts. The earlier analysis of about 600 of the donors excluded approximately 17 rarely observed V segments, including chromosome 9 orphons, because counts were too low. In a later genetic analysis, a missense DCLRE1C variant was associated with V-gene and J-gene trimming of TCR beta chains, and the association was replicated in an independent cohort. This cohort had only TCR beta chains sequenced, and the lack of alpha or paired-chain data limited which features could be detected. A cluster of highly shared sequence variants was judged likely to represent a technical artifact of the sequencing pipeline. Roughly uniform sequencing depth across donors was assumed in presence/absence analyses, although this assumption may not hold. The authors suggested that the approach could potentially be generalized to other disease states and immunological phenotypes. Correlated functional status among segregating V segments might reflect linkage disequilibrium, but an unknown experimental factor could not be ruled out. The study gave a list of 150 to 200 TCR beta chains associated with cytomegalovirus. In a later analysis, most CMV-associated TCR beta chains were found to appear HLA-restricted, with HLA associations seemingly driven largely by CMV exposure. Most TCR sequences were seen in very few donors, while some public TCRs were found in many individuals. A later analysis found that TCR association rates varied across HLA loci, with DRB1 alleles showing the most associated TCRs and HLA-C alleles the fewest. Several of the top co-occurrence clusters appeared to be linked to parvovirus B19, influenza, CMV and Epstein-Barr virus, according to a later analysis. Some IMGT-functional V segments, including TRBV6-2 and TRBV6-3, could not be told apart with the 87-base-pair reads, so those segments were excluded. In a later analysis, 15,000 to 20,000 TCR beta sequences were associated with specific HLA alleles at a false discovery rate of 0.05. For the cohort, immune exposure information was limited to CMV serostatus. According to a later genetic analysis, donors in an Asian-associated ancestry cluster had fewer N-insertions in productive TCRs than the approximately 630-donor mean. HLA typing was unavailable for some donors at each locus, so association tests used only the typed subset. A further reported finding was that TCR beta sequences accurately predicted the HLA-A and HLA-B alleles for most subjects in the first cohort. In a later analysis, HLA-associated TCR beta chains were found to be more clonally expanded and to have lower generation probabilities than equally common non-associated chains. An earlier analysis of some 560 of the donors showed that most TCR beta V segments appeared in productive rearrangements either about 87% or about 30% of the time, which broadly matched IMGT annotations. When HLA alleles, especially DR and DQ, strongly co-occurred, attributing TCR associations to individual alleles was difficult.

Library preparation used the immunoSEQ multiplex PCR assay. For the multiplex PCR, a mixture combining 60 forward primers for TCR Vbeta segments and 13 reverse primers for TCR Jbeta segments was used. A multiplex PCR assay on genomic DNA amplified the CDR3 region of rearranged TCR beta genes. Amplified TCR beta libraries were sequenced as 87-base-pair reads on the Illumina HiSeq System. The study's own analysis went as follows. A later analysis tallied 75 million to 95 million unique TCR beta chains across the 666 repertoires, and approximately 9.9 million of those chains were shared by two or more donors. To remove PCR and sequencing errors, raw reads were error-corrected and collapsed into unique sequences using a nearest-neighbor algorithm that merged closely related sequences. CDR3 sequences were aligned to IMGT reference sequences to assign V, D and J gene segments. Each retained sequence needed at least a six-nucleotide match to both a V gene segment and a J gene segment. A rearrangement was called productive if the CDR3 had no stop codons and remained in frame with V and J, and every other rearrangement was called non-productive. Following IMGT convention, CDR3 was defined as the stretch from the second conserved V-encoded cysteine up to the conserved J-encoded phenylalanine. In an earlier analysis of around 640 of the donors, sequences lacking an unambiguous match to a single V gene segment were excluded. An earlier analysis of 500 to 600 of the donors classified V segments as functional when productive rearrangements were above 56.7% and as segregating when the standard deviation between donors was above 5%. To diagnose cytomegalovirus status from the catalog of TCR beta chain sequences, a statistical classification framework was built. In a later analysis, TCR nucleotide sequences were compared against IMGT/GENE-DB human TR gene sequences so that V and J genes could be assigned. The TCRdist pipeline was used in a later analysis to assign CDR3 sequences and most-parsimonious VDJ recombination scenarios. A later analysis defined each TCR beta chain by its CDR3 amino acid sequence plus V-gene family, and excluded reads lacking a unique V-gene family. In a later analysis, 500 to 700 highly shared, low-generation-probability nucleotide sequences were removed to address suspected cross-contamination and a sequencing artifact. In a later analysis, a clonal expansion index was calculated for each public chain from normalized within-repertoire ranks of inferred template counts. A later analysis computed generation probabilities with a VDJ recombination model fitted to out-of-frame rearrangements, and checked the results against IGoR. In a later analysis, TCR-TCR, TCR-HLA and TCR-CMV co-occurrence was scored with hypergeometric tests, and a repertoire-size bias correction was applied to TCR pairs. To estimate false discovery rates, a later analysis permuted the HLA or CMV assignments 20 times. In a later analysis, co-occurring TCRs were grouped using DBSCAN, with TCRdist sequence similarity added in when clustering inside HLA-allele-positive subsets. Repertoires with fewer than 30,000 or more than 120,000 public chains were left out of co-occurrence clustering, as were a handful of repertoires with anomalous nucleotide sharing. Sourced from immuneACCESS, this table was stored by TCRdb with only in-frame sequences that have V and J called. A share of the clones is absent; for the studies checked, an unresolved V gene accounts for under half, and the remainder has no known explanation. That table is the source of V, J and clone size, and D and trimming were worked out from the DNA. The sample table lists fewer than 200,000 clones, around 83% of them with a count of one. The top ten constitute approximately 1.8% of the sample.

This sequence originates from a man aged 35-49 years in good health and CMV-seropositive. The sequence joins TRBV18 to TRBJ2-7, with TRBD1 matching 9 junction bases. Sequenced sample: PBMCs. The bases are TGTGCCAGCTCCCCTTATACCGGGACAGGGATTTACGAGCAGTACTTC. Its translation reads: CASSPYTGTGIYEQYF.